This TCR beta chain was profiled in a study of OX40 agonist ivuxolimab in advanced cancers. V lost 4 bases, J lost 5 bases, and 9 bases lay in between. In germline, CDR1 is SQVTM, CDR2 ANQGSEA. CDR3 length equals 12 residues. Sequencing was performed with immunoSEQ multiplex PCR; in TCRdb, only in-frame clones are kept and a portion is missing. The top ten clones hold roughly 18% of a sample with roughly 37,000 clones, 70% to 80% of them seen once. The rearrangement uses TRBV29-1 and TRBJ2-4; D is possibly TRBD2 (6 bases). This specimen consisted of CD4+ or CD8+ T cells sorted from blood, obtained in a trial of the OX40 agonist ivuxolimab. The TCR was taken from an adult with an advanced solid tumor such as melanoma, head and neck, liver or kidney cancer. DNA for the CDR3: TGCAGCGTTGCGTCGGGGGAAAACATTCAGTACTTC. Translating it yields CSVASGENIQYF.